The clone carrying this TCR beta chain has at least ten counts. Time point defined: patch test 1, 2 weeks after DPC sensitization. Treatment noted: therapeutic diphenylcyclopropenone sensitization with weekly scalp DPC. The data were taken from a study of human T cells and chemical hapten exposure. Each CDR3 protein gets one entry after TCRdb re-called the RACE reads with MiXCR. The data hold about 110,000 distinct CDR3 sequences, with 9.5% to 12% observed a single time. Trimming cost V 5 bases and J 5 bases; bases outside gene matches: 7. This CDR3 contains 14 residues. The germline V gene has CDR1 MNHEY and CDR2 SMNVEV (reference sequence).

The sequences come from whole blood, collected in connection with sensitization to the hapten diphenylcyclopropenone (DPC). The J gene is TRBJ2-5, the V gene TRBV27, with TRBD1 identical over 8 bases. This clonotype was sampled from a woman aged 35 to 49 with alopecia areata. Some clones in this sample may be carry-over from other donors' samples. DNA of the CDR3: TGTGCCAGCAGTCACACGACAGGGGAGGAGACCCAGTACTTC. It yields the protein CASSHTTGEETQYF.